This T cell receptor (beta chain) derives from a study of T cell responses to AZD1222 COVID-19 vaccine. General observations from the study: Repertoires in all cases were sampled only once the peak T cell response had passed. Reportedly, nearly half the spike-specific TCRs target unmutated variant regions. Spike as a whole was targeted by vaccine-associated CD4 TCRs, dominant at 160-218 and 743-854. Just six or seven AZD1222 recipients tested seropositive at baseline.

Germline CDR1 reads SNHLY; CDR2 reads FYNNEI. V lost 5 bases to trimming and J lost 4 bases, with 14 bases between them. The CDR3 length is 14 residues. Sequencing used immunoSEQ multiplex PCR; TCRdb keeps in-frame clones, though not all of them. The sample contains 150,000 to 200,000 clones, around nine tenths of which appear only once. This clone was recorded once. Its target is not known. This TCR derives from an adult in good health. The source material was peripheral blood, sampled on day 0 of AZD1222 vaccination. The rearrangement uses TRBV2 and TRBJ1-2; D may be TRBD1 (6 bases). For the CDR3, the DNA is TGTGCCAGCAGTTTAACTACAGGGTCCTATGGCTACACCTTC. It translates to CASSLTTGSYGYTF.